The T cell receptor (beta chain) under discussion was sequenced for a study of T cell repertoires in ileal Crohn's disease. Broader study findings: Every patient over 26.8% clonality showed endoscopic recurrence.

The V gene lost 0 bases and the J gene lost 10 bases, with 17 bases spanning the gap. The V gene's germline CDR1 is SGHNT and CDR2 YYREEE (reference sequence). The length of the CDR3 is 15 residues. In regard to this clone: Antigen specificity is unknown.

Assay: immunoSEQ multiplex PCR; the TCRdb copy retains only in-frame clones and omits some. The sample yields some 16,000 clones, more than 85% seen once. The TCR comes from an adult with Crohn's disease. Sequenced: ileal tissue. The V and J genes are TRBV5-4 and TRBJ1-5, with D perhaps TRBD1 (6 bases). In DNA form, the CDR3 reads TGTGCCAGCAGCTTGGACGGGACATTCCAGGACCCCCAGCATTTT. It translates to CASSLDGTFQDPQHF.